This TCR beta chain was documented in a study of post-analysis software for immune sequencing data. Across the whole study: Patients had relapsing-remitting, secondary progressive or progressive-relapsing multiple sclerosis; some lacked subtype.

Of note for this clonotype: Its antigen is not known.

Included in the TCR beta cDNA libraries were unique molecular identifiers. Each batch of about 0.95 to 11 million T cells produced roughly 0.5 million cDNA molecules. TCRdb ran MiXCR on the PCR reads and lists one entry per CDR3 protein. This table holds almost 700,000 distinct CDR3 sequences, around 60% found once. Study conclusions and caveats: Patients with multiple sclerosis recorded significantly lower normalized Chao1 diversity than controls, the study found. Samples prepared in the same batch strongly co-clustered by F measure.

Sequenced: blood. The TCR was taken from a girl aged 2-9 years with multiple sclerosis.

For the CDR3, the DNA is TGTGCCAGCAGCCTGACAGCCGGGCCGTATGGTGAGCAGTTCTTC. Translating gives CASSLTAGPYGEQFF. The genes are TRBV12-3 or TRBV12-4 and TRBJ2-1; TRBD1 is a possible D gene (5 bases). Deletions cut 6 bases from V and 9 bases from J, with 21 bases between. The CDR3 loop spans 15 amino acids.